The 17 T cell receptor beta chains below all came from one sample that was sequenced in a study of Tregs in tolerant kidney transplant recipients (dated by TCRdb to 2018 to 2020). Transplants used related donors with nonmyeloablative bone marrow transplantation; mixed chimerism was transient in the human trials. Receptor libraries were prepared by the immunoSEQ multiplex PCR assay. This immuneACCESS table, as held by TCRdb, lists in-frame sequences with V and J called but not all clones. Of the missing ones, under half trace to an unresolved V gene in checked studies; the others have no known cause. The table for this sample lists 90,000 or so clones; 93% of them were counted only once. Jointly, the top ten make up around 1.6% of the sample. Sequenced material: CD4+ T cells from blood (PBMCs), taken 12 months after the transplant. These receptors all come from a human patient who received a combined kidney and bone marrow transplant. Following a transplant, some T cells may be graft donor cells, not patient cells.

The CDR3 reads CASSPGGAVQPQHF. The CDR3 nucleotides are TGTGCCAGCAGCCCAGGGGGCGCGGTTCAGCCCCAGCATTTT. The V call is TRBV7-8, the J call TRBJ1-5; 8 bases agree with TRBD1. Germline loops: CDR1 SGHVS, CDR2 FQNEAQ. This CDR3 region has 14 residues. Unmatched junction bases numbered 6, after V lost 5 bases and J lost 6 bases. The complete variable domain, with remaining parts taken from reference TRBV7-8 and TRBJ1-5, reads GAGVSQSPRYKVAKRGQDVALRCDPISGHVSLFWYQQALGQGPEFLTYFQNEAQLDKSGLPSDRFFAERPEGSVSTLKIQRTQQEDSAVYLCASSPGGAVQPQHFGDGTRLSIL.

V and J are TRBV5-6 and TRBJ2-1; possible D gene TRBD2, 5 bases. Per the germline V gene, CDR1 is SGHDT and CDR2 is YYEEEE. V was clipped by 4 bases and J by 3 bases, with 26 bases between them. The CDR3 contains 19 residues. This CDR3 reads CASSTRRVRGPPLYNEQFF. The CDR3 DNA sequence: TGTGCCAGCAGCACCCGACGAGTGCGCGGGCCCCCCCTCTACAATGAGCAGTTCTTC. The complete variable domain, with remaining parts taken from reference TRBV5-6 and TRBJ2-1, reads DAGVTQSPTHLIKTRGQQVTLRCSPKSGHDTVSWYQQALGQGPQFIFQYYEEEERQRGNFPDRFSGHQFPNYSSELNVNALLLGDSALYLCASSTRRVRGPPLYNEQFFGPGTRLTVL.

J is TRBJ2-7 and V is TRBV18; TRBD1 agrees at 7 bases. There are 16 residues in the CDR3. With V trimmed by 6 bases and J by 6 bases, 17 bases remained unmatched. Germline-derived CDR1 and CDR2 are KGHSH and LQKENI. CDR3 DNA: TGTGCCAGCTCGACCCTCACAGGGGTAGTTTCGAGCGAGCAGTACTTC. Residues: CASSTLTGVVSSEQYF.

This clone has more than one count but fewer than ten. The chain has TRBV2 and TRBJ2-4; D might be TRBD2 (6 bases). This CDR3 region has 16 residues. V was clipped by 1 base and J by 14 bases, with 24 bases between them. Germline values: CDR1 SNHLY, CDR2 FYNNEI. This chain's CDR3 is CASSEGGGWRGLREYF. Written as DNA, the CDR3 is TGTGCCAGCAGTGAAGGAGGAGGGTGGCGTGGCCTTAGGGAGTACTTC.

V gene TRBV10-1 combines with J gene TRBJ2-7; possibly TRBD2 for D (5 bases). The CDR3 is made up of 16 amino acids. V lost 0 bases and J lost 0, with 12 bases in between. Looked up from germline, CDR1 is WNHNN and CDR2 is SYGVQD (reference sequence). The CDR3 protein is CASSESERAVSYEQYF. The CDR3 DNA reads TGCGCCAGCAGTGAGTCGGAGAGGGCGGTCTCCTACGAGCAGTACTTC.

The rearrangement uses TRBV19 and TRBJ1-5; the match to TRBD1 covers 8 bases. Trimming at V came to 5 bases and at J to 6 bases, leaving 9 bases not matched to a gene. CDR1 is LNHDA, CDR2 SQIVND, per germline (reference sequence). The CDR3 runs 15 residues. The CDR3 region is CASSLQTGGGQPQHF. In nucleotides, the CDR3 is TGTGCCAGTAGTTTACAAACAGGGGGTGGTCAGCCCCAGCATTTT.

The V and J genes are TRBV19 and TRBJ1-2; TRBD1 might be the D (5 bases). V was trimmed by 0 bases and J by 4 bases, leaving 18 bases between them. CDR1 LNHDA and CDR2 SQIVND come from the germline V gene (reference sequence). The CDR3 has 17 amino acids. The CDR3 DNA follows: TGTGCCAGTAGTATAGAATCCGGGACTCACCTTTTCTATGGCTACACCTTC. It specifies CASSIESGTHLFYGYTF.

The V call is TRBV6-1, the J call TRBJ2-7, with 9 bases aligning to TRBD1. Trimming took 4 bases from V and 7 from J; bases not matched to a gene: 8. CDR3 length: 14 amino acids. CDR1 is MNHNS, CDR2 SASEGT, per germline. CDR3 loop: CASSATGQGREQYF. The DNA for the CDR3 is TGTGCCAGCAGTGCCACCGGACAGGGGAGAGAGCAGTACTTC.

V is TRBV6-5 and J is TRBJ1-2; D perhaps matches TRBD1 (6 bases). This CDR3 is built from 13 residues. Germline loops: CDR1 MNHEY, CDR2 SVGAGI. With 6 bases removed from V and 2 bases from J, the gap between germline ends came to 10 bases. The CDR3 nucleotides read TGTGCCAGCAGATATACAGGGAACTATGGCTACACCTTC. It codes for CASRYTGNYGYTF.

As for this clone: Different DNA sequences within this sample yield the same CDR3. The genes are TRBV7-2 and TRBJ2-5; 12 bases agree with TRBD2. The CDR3 is made up of 14 amino acids. Germline trimming cut 5 bases from V and 5 bases from J; bases unmatched to any gene: 3. CDR1 is SGHTA, CDR2 FQGNSA, per germline. The CDR3 coding sequence is TGTGCCAGCAGCCTGGGACTAGCGGGCGAGACCCAGTACTTC. This encodes CASSLGLAGETQYF.

V gene TRBV2 combines with J gene TRBJ1-1; the D gene is possibly TRBD1 (6 bases). The CDR3 is made up of 16 amino acids. The V gene's germline CDR1 is SNHLY and CDR2 FYNNEI. V lost 5 bases and J lost 0, with 16 bases in between. The CDR3 nucleotides read TGTGCCAGCAGTTACAGGGTTGTCCTTATGAACACTGAAGCTTTCTTT. It specifies CASSYRVVLMNTEAFF. The full variable domain, rest sourced from reference TRBV2 and TRBJ1-1, is EPEVTQTPSHQVTQMGQEVILRCVPISNHLYFYWYRQILGQKVEFLVSFYNNEISEKSEIFDDQFSVERPDGSNFTLKIRSTKLEDSAMYFCASSYRVVLMNTEAFFGQGTRLTVV.

The chain is built from TRBV19 and TRBJ2-1, with D hard to call. The V and J ends lost 3 bases and 7 bases respectively, with 4 bases between them. The CDR3 spans 11 residues. Germline V CDR1 and CDR2: LNHDA, SQIVND (reference sequence). CDR3 in DNA: TGTGCCAGTAGTATTTCTAATGAGCAGTTCTTC. It yields the protein CASSISNEQFF.

In DNA, the CDR3 is TGTGCCAGCAGTTTTAGCGGGAGTTCCTACAATGAGCAGTTCTTC. Translating gives CASSFSGSSYNEQFF. V gene TRBV7-3 combines with J gene TRBJ2-1, with 9 bases that match TRBD2. After removal of 6 bases from V and 1 base from J, the junction contained 4 bases not matched to a gene. The CDR3 has 15 amino acids. Germline V CDR1 and CDR2: SGHTA, FQGTGA.

The chain has TRBV28 and TRBJ2-3, with 7 bases fitting TRBD2. Germline values: CDR1 MDHEN, CDR2 SYDVKM. This CDR3 region has 14 residues. Losses at the gene ends were 3 bases for V and 6 bases for J; bases not matched to a gene: 6. CDR3 amino acids: CASSLSGETDTQYF. CDR3 bases: TGTGCCAGCAGTTTGAGCGGGGAGACGGATACGCAGTATTTT. The full variable domain, in which reference TRBV28 and TRBJ2-3 provide the parts outside the CDR3, is DVKVTQSSRYLVKRTGEKVFLECVQDMDHENMFWYRQDPGLGLRLIYFSYDVKMKEKGDIPEGYSVSREKKERFSLILESASTNQTSMYLCASSLSGETDTQYFGPGTRLTVL.

The chain employs TRBV6-1 and TRBJ1-1; TRBD1 matches at 8 bases. The junction had 7 bases not matched to a gene; V was cut back by 4 bases and J by 6 bases. The CDR3 sequence is 14 residues long. Germline CDR1 is MNHNS and CDR2 is SASEGT. The CDR3 loop reads CASSARGLGAEAFF. The DNA for the CDR3 is TGTGCCAGCAGTGCCAGGGGGCTCGGCGCTGAAGCTTTCTTT.

The rearrangement uses TRBV6-4 and TRBJ1-5, with D uncertain. Deletions cut 4 bases from V and 0 bases from J, with 13 bases between. This CDR3 is built from 16 residues. Germline values: CDR1 MRHNA, CDR2 SNTAGT. The CDR3 DNA sequence: TGTGCCAGCAGTGCGCTAAAGGAGAATAGCAATCAGCCCCAGCATTTT. Translating it yields CASSALKENSNQPQHF.

The chain links TRBV6-5 to TRBJ1-4, with 7 bases lining up with TRBD1. Germline loops: CDR1 MNHEY, CDR2 SVGAGI. The CDR3 totals 14 residues. V shed 6 bases, J shed 6 bases, and the junction held 7 bases outside the gene matches. CDR3 nucleotide sequence: TGTGCCAGCAGGCCACAGGGGTTGGATGAAAAACTGTTTTTT. Protein: CASRPQGLDEKLFF.